These T cell receptor beta chains were read from a single sample in a study of T cell changes during pregnancy in multiple sclerosis. The assay was immunoSEQ multiplex PCR, and TCRdb's table has in-frame clones only and misses some. The data contain about 68,000 clones, around nine tenths of them singletons. The sample here was peripheral blood, taken in the third trimester of pregnancy. These receptors all come from a female donor with multiple sclerosis, enrolled in a pregnancy study. The CDR3 runs from the conserved cysteine through the conserved F or W. D genes are given only for firm matches. Some rows mark clone size as missing; the rest say once, few, many or name a class of expanded clone.

CDR3 protein	CDR3 DNA	J gene	V gene	CDR3 length	clone size	D gene
CASTQIAGANYNEQFF	TGTGCCAGTACTCAAATAGCGGGGGCCAATTACAATGAGCAGTTCTTC	TRBJ2-1	TRBV19	16	.	TRBD2
CASSKYRGQNGELFF	TGTGCCAGCAGCAAATACAGGGGGCAGAACGGGGAGCTGTTTTTT	TRBJ2-2	TRBV7-8	15	once	TRBD1
CASSPRQDEKLFF	TGTGCCAGCTCACCACGGCAAGATGAAAAACTGTTTTTT	TRBJ1-4	TRBV18	13	few	.
CAWSVLSEMGPQHF	TGTGCCTGGAGTGTACTATCCGAGATGGGGCCCCAGCATTTT	TRBJ1-5	TRBV30	14	.	.
CAIRLELPSGNTIYF	TGTGCCATCAGGCTAGAGCTACCCTCTGGAAACACCATATATTTT	TRBJ1-3	TRBV10-3	15	.	.
CASSRTGEAEAFF	TGTGCCAGCAGCCGGACAGGGGAAGCTGAAGCTTTCTTT	TRBJ1-1	TRBV11-3	13	few	TRBD1
CAAGGTSTEAFF	TGTGCGGCCGGGGGAACGAGCACTGAAGCTTTCTTT	TRBJ1-1	TRBV30	12	.	.
CATSRDLAGNSGNTIYF	TGTGCCACCAGCAGAGATTTGGCAGGAAACTCTGGAAACACCATATATTTT	TRBJ1-3	TRBV15	17	.	.
CASSGQISNQPQHF	TGTGCCAGCAGCGGGCAGATTAGCAATCAGCCCCAGCATTTT	TRBJ1-5	TRBV9	14	.	.
CASLRTEGNTIYF	TGTGCCAGCCTCCGGACAGAGGGAAACACCATATATTTT	TRBJ1-3	TRBV6-1	13	few	.
CASSEARDEQFF	TGTGCCAGCAGTGAAGCCCGGGATGAGCAGTTCTTC	TRBJ2-1	TRBV2	12	.	.
CASSREGQGKAFF	TGTGCCAGCAGCCGGGAGGGGCAGGGGAAAGCTTTCTTT	TRBJ1-1	TRBV6-5	13	.	.
CASTIRQGRDAEAFF	TGTGCCAGTACCATACGACAGGGGCGGGATGCTGAAGCTTTCTTT	TRBJ1-1	TRBV19	15	.	TRBD1
CASSHRDLLYNEQFF	TGTGCCAGTAGTCACCGGGACTTGCTTTACAATGAGCAGTTCTTC	TRBJ2-1	TRBV19	15	.	.
CASSLVSGRSGELFF	TGCGCCAGCAGCTTGGTTAGCGGGAGAAGCGGGGAGCTGTTTTTT	TRBJ2-2	TRBV5-1	15	.	TRBD2
CASSLASVVNIQYF	TGTGCCAGCAGCTTAGCGTCCGTCGTAAACATTCAGTACTTC	TRBJ2-4	TRBV7-9	14	.	.
CASSQFKQVSGRAVNEQYF	TGTGCCAGCAGCCAATTCAAGCAGGTTAGCGGGAGGGCCGTCAACGAGCAGTACTTC	TRBJ2-7	TRBV4-2	19	.	TRBD2
CASSAIRTGLHTIYF	TGTGCCAGCAGCGCCATCCGGACAGGGTTACACACCATATATTTT	TRBJ1-3	TRBV7-9	15	.	TRBD1
CASRADHVLTGTGRAFF	TGCGCCAGCAGGGCGGACCATGTCCTCACCGGGACAGGGCGAGCTTTCTTT	TRBJ1-1	TRBV23-1	17	.	TRBD1
CASSGAGDSNQPQHF	TGTGCCAGCAGCGGGGCGGGGGATAGCAATCAGCCCCAGCATTTT	TRBJ1-5	TRBV2	15	.	.
CASSLGLDSQETQYF	TGCGCCAGCAGCTTGGGATTGGACAGCCAAGAGACCCAGTACTTC	TRBJ2-5	TRBV5-1	15	.	.
CASTERGGLSGNTIYF	TGTGCCAGTACTGAGCGGGGGGGCCTCTCTGGAAACACCATATATTTT	TRBJ1-3	TRBV19	16	once	.
CASSLGNSGGEQFF	TGTGCCAGCAGCTTAGGGAATAGCGGGGGTGAGCAGTTCTTC	TRBJ2-1	TRBV11-3	14	once	TRBD2
CASSRTGTYGYTF	TGTGCCAGCAGCCGGACAGGGACCTATGGCTACACCTTC	TRBJ1-2	TRBV27	13	.	TRBD1
CATGRGASYSNQPQHF	TGTGCCACCGGCAGGGGAGCCTCTTATAGCAATCAGCCCCAGCATTTT	TRBJ1-5	TRBV15	16	.	.
CASSYSPYF	TGTGCCAGCAGTTACAGCCCTTACTTC	TRBJ2-7	TRBV5-8	9	.	.
CASSPDRDYGYTF	TGTGCCAGCAGCCCGGACAGAGACTATGGCTACACCTTC	TRBJ1-2	TRBV5-4	13	.	.
CASSIQGSLNEQFF	TGTGCCAGCAGTATACAGGGATCTCTCAATGAGCAGTTCTTC	TRBJ2-1	TRBV6-5	14	.	.
CASSPQGFNEQFF	TGTGCCAGCAGTCCCCAGGGGTTCAATGAGCAGTTCTTC	TRBJ2-1	TRBV6-5	13	.	.
CASSSLAGTPYEQYF	TGTGCCAGCAGCTCCCTGGCCGGGACACCATACGAGCAGTACTTC	TRBJ2-7	TRBV7-8	15	.	.
CASSFSFEQFF	TGTGCCAGCAGCTTTTCTTTTGAGCAGTTCTTC	TRBJ2-1	TRBV7-9	11	.	.
CASSSGLAVTGELFF	TGTGCCAGCAGCTCAGGACTAGCCGTCACCGGGGAGCTGTTTTTT	TRBJ2-2	TRBV7-2	15	.	TRBD2
CASRDRSTGELFF	TGTGCCAGCCGGGACAGGAGCACCGGGGAGCTGTTTTTT	TRBJ2-2	TRBV9	13	.	TRBD1
CASSPSGHTYEQYF	TGTGCCAGCTCACCGTCAGGACATACCTACGAGCAGTACTTC	TRBJ2-7	TRBV18	14	.	.
CASSSLARDPMMQFF	TGTGCCAGCAGCTCACTAGCGCGAGACCCAATGATGCAGTTCTTC	TRBJ2-1	TRBV9	15	once	TRBD2
CASGLVLVNTEAFF	TGTGCTAGTGGTTTGGTACTTGTGAACACTGAAGCTTTCTTT	TRBJ1-1	TRBV12-5	14	.	.
CASSLGGTSGRGTQYF	TGTGCCAGCAGCTTAGGGGGGACTAGCGGGCGGGGGACGCAGTATTTT	TRBJ2-3	TRBV11-3	16	.	TRBD2
CAWSGVQETQYF	TGTGCCTGGAGTGGAGTACAAGAGACCCAGTACTTC	TRBJ2-5	TRBV30	12	.	.